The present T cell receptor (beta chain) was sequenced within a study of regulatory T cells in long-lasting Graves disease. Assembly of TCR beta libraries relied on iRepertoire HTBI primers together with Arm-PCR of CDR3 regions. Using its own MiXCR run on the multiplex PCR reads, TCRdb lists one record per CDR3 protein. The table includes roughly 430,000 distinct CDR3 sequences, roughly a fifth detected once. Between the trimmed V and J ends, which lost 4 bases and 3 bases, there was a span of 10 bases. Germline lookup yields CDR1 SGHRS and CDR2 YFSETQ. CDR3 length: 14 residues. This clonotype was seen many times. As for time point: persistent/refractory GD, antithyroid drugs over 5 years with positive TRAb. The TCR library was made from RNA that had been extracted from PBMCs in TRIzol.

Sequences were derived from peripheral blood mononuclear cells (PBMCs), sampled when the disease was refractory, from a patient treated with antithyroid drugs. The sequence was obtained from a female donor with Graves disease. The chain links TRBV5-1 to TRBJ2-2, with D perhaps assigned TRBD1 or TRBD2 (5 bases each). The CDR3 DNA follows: TGCGCCAGCAGCGCCGGGGCGGACACCGGGGAGCTGTTTTTT. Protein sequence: CASSAGADTGELFF.